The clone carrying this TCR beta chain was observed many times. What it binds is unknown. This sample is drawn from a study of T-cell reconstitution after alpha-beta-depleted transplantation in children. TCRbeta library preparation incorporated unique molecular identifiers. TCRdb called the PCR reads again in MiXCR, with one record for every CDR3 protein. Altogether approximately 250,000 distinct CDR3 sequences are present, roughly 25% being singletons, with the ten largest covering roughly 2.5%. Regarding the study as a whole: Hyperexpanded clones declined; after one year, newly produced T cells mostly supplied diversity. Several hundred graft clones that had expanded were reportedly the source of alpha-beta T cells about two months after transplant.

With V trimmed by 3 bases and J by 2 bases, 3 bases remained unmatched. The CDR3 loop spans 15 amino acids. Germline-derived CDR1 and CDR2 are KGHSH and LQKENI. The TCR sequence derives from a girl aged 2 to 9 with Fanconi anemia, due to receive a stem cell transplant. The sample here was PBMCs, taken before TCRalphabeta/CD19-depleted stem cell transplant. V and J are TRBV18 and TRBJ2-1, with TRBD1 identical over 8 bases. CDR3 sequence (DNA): TGTGCCAGCTCACCCAGGACAGGGCCCTACAATGAGCAGTTCTTC. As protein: CASSPRTGPYNEQFF.